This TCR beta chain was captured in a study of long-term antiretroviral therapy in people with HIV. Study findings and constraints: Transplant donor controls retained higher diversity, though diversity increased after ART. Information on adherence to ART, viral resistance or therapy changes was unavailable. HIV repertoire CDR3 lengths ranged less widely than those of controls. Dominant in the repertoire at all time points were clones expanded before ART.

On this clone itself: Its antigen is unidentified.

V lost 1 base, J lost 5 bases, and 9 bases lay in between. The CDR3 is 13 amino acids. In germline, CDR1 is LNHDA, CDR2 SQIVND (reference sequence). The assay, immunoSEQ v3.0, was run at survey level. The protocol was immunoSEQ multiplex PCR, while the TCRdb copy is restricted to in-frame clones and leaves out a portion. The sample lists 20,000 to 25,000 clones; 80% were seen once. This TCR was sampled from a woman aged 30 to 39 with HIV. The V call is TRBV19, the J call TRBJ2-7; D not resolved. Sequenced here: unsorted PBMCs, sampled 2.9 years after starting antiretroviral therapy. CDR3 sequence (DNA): TGTGCCAGTAGTATAGCCCGAGGCCACGAGCAGTACTTC. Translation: CASSIARGHEQYF.